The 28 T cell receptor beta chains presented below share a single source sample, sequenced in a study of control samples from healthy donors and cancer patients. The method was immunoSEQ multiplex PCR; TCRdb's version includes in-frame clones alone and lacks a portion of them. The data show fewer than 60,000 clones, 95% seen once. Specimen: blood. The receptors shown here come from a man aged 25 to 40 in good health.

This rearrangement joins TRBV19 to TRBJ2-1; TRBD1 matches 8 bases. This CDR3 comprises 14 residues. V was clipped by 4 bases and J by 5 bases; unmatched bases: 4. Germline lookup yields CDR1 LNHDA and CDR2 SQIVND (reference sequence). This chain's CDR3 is CASSRQGIHNEQFF. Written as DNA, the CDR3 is TGTGCCAGTAGTAGACAGGGGATCCACAATGAGCAGTTCTTC. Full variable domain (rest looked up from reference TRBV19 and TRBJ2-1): DGGITQSPKYLFRKEGQNVTLSCEQNLNHDAMYWYRQDPGQGLRLIYYSQIVNDFQKGDIAEGYSVSREKKESFPLTVTSAQKNPTAFYLCASSRQGIHNEQFFGPGTRLTVL.

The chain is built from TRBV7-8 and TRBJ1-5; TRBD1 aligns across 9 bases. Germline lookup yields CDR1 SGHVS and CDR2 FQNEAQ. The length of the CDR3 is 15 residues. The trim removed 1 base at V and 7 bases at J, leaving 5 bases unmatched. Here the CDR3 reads CASSLGQGVQQPQHF. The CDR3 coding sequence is TGTGCCAGCAGCTTAGGACAGGGGGTTCAACAGCCCCAGCATTTT.

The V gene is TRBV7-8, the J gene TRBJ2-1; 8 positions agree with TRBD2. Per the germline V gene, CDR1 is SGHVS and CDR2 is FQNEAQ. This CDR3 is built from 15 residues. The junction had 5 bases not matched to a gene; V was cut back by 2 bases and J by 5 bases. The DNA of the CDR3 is TGTGCCAGCAGCTTAACCGGGAGGGGACACAATGAGCAGTTCTTC. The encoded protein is CASSLTGRGHNEQFF. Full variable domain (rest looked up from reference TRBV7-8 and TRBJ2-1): GAGVSQSPRYKVAKRGQDVALRCDPISGHVSLFWYQQALGQGPEFLTYFQNEAQLDKSGLPSDRFFAERPEGSVSTLKIQRTQQEDSAVYLCASSLTGRGHNEQFFGPGTRLTVL.

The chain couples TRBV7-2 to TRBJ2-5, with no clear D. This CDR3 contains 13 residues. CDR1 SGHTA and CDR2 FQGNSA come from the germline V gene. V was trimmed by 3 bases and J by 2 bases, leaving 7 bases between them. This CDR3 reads CASSLMGQETQYF. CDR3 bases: TGTGCCAGCAGCTTGATGGGGCAAGAGACCCAGTACTTC.

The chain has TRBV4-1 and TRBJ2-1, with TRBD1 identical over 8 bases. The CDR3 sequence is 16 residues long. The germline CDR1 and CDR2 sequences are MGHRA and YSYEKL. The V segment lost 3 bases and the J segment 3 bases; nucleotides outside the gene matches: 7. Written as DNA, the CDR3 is TGCGCCAGCAGCCAGGCCCAGGGGGCCTTCTACAATGAGCAGTTCTTC. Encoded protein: CASSQAQGAFYNEQFF.

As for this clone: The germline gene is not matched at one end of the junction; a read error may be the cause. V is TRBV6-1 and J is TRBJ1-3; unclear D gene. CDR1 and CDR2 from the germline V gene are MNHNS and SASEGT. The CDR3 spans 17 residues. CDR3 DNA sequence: TGTGCCAGCAGTCAAGCCTCCCTGGCTGACTCTGGAAACACCATATATTTT. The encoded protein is CASSQASLADSGNTIYF.

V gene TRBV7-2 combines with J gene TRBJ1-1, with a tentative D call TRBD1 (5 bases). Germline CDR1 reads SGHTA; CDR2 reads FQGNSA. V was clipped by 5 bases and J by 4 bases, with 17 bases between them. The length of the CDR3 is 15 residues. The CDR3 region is CASSDNRQGRTEAFF. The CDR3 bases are TGTGCCAGCAGCGATAACAGGCAGGGTCGCACTGAAGCTTTCTTT.

The CDR3 loop reads CAWSTGNGYTF. The CDR3 DNA sequence: TGTGCCTGGAGTACAGGGAATGGCTACACCTTC. The chain employs TRBV30 and TRBJ1-2; weak D call: TRBD1 (6 bases). Looked up from germline, CDR1 is GTSNPN and CDR2 is SVGIG (reference sequence). The CDR3 has 11 residues. Trimming took off 2 bases at V and 6 bases at J, with 7 bases between the two ends.

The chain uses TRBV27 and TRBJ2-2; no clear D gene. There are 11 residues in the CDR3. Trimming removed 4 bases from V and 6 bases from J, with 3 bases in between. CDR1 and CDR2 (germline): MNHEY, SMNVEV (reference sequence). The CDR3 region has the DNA TGTGCCAGCAGTTCGGCCGGGGAGCTGTTTTTT. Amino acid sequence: CASSSAGELFF.

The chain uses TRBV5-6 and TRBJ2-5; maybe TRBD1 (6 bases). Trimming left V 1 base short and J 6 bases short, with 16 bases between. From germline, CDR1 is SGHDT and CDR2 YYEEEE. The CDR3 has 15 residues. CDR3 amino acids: CASSLPDTGIKTQYF. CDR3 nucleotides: TGTGCCAGCAGCTTGCCAGACACAGGGATAAAGACCCAGTACTTC.

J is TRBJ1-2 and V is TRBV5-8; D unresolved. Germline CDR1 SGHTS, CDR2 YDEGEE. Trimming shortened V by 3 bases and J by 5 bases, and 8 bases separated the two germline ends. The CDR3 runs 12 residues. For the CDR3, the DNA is TGTGCCAGCAGCTGGGGAGGGTATGGCTACACCTTC. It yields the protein CASSWGGYGYTF. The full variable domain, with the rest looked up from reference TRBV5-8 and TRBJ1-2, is EAGVTQSPTHLIKTRGQQATLRCSPISGHTSVYWYQQALGLGLQFLLWYDEGEERNRGNFPPRFSGRQFPNYSSELNVNALELEDSALYLCASSWGGYGYTFGSGTRLTVV.

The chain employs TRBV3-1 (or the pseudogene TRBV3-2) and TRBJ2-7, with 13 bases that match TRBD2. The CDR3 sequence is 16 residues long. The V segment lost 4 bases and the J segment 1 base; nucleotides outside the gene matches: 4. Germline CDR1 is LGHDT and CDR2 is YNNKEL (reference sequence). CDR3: CASSPLTSGRSYEQYF. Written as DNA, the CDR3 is TGTGCCAGCAGCCCTTTGACTAGCGGGAGGTCCTACGAGCAGTACTTC.

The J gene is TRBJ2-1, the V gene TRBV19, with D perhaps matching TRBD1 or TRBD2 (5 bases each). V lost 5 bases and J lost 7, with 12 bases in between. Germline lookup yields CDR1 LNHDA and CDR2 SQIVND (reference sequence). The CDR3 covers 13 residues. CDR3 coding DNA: TGTGCCAGTAGTTTGGGACCTCAGAATGAGCAGTTCTTC. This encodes CASSLGPQNEQFF.

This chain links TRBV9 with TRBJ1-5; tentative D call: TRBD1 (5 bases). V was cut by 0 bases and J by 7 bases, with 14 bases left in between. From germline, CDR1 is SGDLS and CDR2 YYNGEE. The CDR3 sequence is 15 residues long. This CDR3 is CASSVGVGGEQPQHF. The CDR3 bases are TGTGCCAGCAGCGTAGGAGTCGGGGGGGAGCAGCCCCAGCATTTT.

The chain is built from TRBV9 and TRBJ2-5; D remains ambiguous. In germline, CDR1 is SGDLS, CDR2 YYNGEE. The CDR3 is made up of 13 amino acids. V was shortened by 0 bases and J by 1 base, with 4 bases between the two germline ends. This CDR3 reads CASSVGLQETQYF. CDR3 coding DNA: TGTGCCAGCAGCGTAGGGCTCCAAGAGACCCAGTACTTC.

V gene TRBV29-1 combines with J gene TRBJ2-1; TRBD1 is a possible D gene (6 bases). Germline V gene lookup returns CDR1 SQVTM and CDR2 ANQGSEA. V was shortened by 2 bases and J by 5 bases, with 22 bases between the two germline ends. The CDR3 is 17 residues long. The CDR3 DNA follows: TGCAGCGTTGAATGGGCCTCGACAGGCGAAGTAGACAATGAGCAGTTCTTC. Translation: CSVEWASTGEVDNEQFF.

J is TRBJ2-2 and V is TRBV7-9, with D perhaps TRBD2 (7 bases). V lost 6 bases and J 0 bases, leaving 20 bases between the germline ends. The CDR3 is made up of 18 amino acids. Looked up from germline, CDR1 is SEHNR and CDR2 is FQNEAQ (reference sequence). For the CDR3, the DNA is TGTGCCAGCAGAAGAGGGGGGGGAGTGCCCCCGAACACCGGGGAGCTGTTTTTT. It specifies CASRRGGGVPPNTGELFF.

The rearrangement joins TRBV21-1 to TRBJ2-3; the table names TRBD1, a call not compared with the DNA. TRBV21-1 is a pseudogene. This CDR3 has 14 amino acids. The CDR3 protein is CASSRDRVDHHQSF. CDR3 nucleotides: TGTGCCAGCAGCCGGGACAGGGTCGACCACCACCAGAGTTTT.

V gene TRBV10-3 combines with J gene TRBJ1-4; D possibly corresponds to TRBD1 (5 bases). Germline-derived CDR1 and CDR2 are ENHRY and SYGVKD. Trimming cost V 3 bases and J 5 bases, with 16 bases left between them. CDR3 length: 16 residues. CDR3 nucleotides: TGTGCCATCAGTGAAGGGGCGGGAATTAGGAATGAAAAACTGTTTTTT. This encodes CAISEGAGIRNEKLFF.

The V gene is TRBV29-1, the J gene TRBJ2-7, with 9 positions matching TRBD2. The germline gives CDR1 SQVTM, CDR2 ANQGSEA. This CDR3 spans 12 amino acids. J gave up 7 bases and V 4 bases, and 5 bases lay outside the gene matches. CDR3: CSVVAGVWEQYF. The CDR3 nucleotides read TGCAGCGTTGTAGCGGGAGTTTGGGAGCAGTACTTC.

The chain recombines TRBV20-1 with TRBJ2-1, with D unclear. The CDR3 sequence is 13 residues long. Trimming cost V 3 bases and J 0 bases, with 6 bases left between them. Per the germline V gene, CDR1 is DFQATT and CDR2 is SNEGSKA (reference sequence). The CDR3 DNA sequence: TGCAGTGCTAGTGCCGGCTCCTACAATGAGCAGTTCTTC. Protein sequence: CSASAGSYNEQFF.

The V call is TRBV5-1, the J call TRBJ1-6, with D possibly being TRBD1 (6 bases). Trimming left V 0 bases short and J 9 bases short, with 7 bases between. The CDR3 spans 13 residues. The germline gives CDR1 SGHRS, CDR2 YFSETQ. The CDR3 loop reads CASSLDRVSPLHF. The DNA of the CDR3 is TGCGCCAGCAGCTTGGACAGGGTTTCACCCCTCCACTTT.

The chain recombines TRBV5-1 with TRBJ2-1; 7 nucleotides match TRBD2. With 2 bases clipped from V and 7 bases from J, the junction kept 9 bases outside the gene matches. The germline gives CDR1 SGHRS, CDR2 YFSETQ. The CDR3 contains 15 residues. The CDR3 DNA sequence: TGCGCCAGCAGCTTTTTCGGATCTAGCGGTAATGAGCAGTTCTTC. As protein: CASSFFGSSGNEQFF. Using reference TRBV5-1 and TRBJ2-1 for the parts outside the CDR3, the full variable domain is KAGVTQTPRYLIKTRGQQVTLSCSPISGHRSVSWYQQTPGQGLQFLFEYFSETQRNKGNFPGRFSGRQFSNSRSEMNVSTLELGDSALYLCASSFFGSSGNEQFFGPGTRLTVL.

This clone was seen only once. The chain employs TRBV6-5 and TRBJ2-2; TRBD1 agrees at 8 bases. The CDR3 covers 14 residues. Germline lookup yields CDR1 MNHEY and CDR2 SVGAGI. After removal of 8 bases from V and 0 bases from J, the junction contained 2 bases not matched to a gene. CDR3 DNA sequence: TGTGCCAGCGGACAGGGCCCGAACACCGGGGAGCTGTTTTTT. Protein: CASGQGPNTGELFF.

CDR3 protein: CASSSGGVGNEQFF. CDR3 nucleotides: TGTGCCAGCAGCTCCGGGGGCGTAGGCAATGAGCAGTTCTTC. The gene calls are TRBV11-3 and TRBJ2-1; D is perhaps TRBD1 or TRBD2 (6 bases each). V was clipped by 4 bases and J by 6 bases, with 13 bases between them. Germline V CDR1 and CDR2: SGHNT, YENEEA. The CDR3 is 14 amino acids.

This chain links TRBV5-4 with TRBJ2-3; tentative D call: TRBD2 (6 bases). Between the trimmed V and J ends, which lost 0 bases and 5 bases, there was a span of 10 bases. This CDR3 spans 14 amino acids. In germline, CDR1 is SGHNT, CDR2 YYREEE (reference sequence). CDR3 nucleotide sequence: TGTGCCAGCAGCTTGGGACTAGTTCAAGATACGCAGTATTTT. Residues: CASSLGLVQDTQYF.

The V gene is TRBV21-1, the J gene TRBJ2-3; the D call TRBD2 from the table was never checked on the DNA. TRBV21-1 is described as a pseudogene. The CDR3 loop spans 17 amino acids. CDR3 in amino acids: CASSKAGSGREADTQYF. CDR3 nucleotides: TGTGCCAGCAGCAAAGCTGGTAGCGGGAGGGAGGCAGATACGCAGTATTTT.

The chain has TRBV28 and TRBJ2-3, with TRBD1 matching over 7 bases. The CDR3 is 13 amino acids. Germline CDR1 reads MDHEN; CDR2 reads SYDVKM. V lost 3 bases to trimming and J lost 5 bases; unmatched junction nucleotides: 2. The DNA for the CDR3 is TGTGCCAGCAGTTTGGCAGGGGGAGATACGCAGTATTTT. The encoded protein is CASSLAGGDTQYF.